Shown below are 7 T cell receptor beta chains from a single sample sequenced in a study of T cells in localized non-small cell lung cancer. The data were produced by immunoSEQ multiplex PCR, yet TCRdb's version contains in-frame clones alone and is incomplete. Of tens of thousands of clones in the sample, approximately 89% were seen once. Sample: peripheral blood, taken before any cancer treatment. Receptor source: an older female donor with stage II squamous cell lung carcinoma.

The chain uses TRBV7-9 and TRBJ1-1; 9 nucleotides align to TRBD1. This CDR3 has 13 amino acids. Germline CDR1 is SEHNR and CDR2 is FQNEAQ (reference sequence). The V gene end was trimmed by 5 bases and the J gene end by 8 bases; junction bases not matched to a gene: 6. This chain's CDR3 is CASSPAGQGEAFF. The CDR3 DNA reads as TGTGCCAGCAGCCCCGCCGGACAGGGGGAAGCTTTCTTT.

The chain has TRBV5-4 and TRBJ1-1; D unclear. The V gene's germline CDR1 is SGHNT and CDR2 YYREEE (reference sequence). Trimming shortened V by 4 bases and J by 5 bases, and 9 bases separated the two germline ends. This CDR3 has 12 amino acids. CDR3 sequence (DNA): TGTGCCAGCAGCGGGTTGTTAACTGAAGCTTTCTTT. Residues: CASSGLLTEAFF.

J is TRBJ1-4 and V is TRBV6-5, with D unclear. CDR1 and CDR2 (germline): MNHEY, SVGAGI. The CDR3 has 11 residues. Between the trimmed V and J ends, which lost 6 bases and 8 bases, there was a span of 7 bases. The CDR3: CASRLIEKLFF. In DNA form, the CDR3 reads TGTGCCAGCAGATTAATCGAAAAACTGTTTTTT.

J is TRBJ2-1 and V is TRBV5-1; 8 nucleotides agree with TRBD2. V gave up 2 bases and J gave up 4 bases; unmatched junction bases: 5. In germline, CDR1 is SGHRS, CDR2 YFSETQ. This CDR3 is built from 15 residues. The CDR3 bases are TGCGCCAGCAGCTTCGCGGGGGGAGGGTACAATGAGCAGTTCTTC. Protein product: CASSFAGGGYNEQFF.

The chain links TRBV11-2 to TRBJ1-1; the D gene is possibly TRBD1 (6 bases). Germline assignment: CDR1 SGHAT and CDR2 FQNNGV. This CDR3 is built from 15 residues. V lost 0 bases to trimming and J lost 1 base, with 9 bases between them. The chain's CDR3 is CASSLEIRGNTEAFF. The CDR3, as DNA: TGTGCCAGCAGCTTAGAGATCAGGGGGAACACTGAAGCTTTCTTT.

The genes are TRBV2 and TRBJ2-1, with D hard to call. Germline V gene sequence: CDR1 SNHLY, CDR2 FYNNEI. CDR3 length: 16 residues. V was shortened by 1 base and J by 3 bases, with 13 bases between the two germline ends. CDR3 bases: TGTGCCAGCAGTGAAGAAGTGGGGAACCTCTACAATGAGCAGTTCTTC. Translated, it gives CASSEEVGNLYNEQFF.

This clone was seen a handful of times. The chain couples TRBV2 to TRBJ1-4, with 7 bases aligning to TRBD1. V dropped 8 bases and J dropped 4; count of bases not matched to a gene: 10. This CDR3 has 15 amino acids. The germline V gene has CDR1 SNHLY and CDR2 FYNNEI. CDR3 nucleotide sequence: TGTGCCAGCGACATAGGACAGGCCTTTAATGAAAAACTGTTTTTT. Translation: CASDIGQAFNEKLFF.